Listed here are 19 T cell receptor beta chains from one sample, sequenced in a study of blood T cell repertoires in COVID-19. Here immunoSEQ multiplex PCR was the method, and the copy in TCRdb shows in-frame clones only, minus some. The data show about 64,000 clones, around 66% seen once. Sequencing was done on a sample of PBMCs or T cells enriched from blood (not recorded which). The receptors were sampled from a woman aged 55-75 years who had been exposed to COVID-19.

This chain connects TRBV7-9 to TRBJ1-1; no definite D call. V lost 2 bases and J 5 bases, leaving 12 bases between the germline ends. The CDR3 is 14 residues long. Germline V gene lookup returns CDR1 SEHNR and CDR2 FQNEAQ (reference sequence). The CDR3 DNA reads TGTGCCAGCAGCTTAAGCGATCGTGGTACTGAAGCTTTCTTT. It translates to CASSLSDRGTEAFF.

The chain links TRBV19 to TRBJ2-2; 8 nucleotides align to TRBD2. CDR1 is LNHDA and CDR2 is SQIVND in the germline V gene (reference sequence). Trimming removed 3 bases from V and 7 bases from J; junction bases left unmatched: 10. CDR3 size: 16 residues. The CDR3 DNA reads TGTGCCAGTAGTATTACCTTAGCGGGGTCGGTCGGGGAGCTGTTTTTT. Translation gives CASSITLAGSVGELFF.

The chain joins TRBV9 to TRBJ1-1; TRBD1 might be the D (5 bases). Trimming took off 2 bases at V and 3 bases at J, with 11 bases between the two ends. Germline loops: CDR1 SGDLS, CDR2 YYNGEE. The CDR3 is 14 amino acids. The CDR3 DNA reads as TGTGCCAGCAGCGTGGGGGGTGTAGACACTGAAGCTTTCTTT. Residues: CASSVGGVDTEAFF.

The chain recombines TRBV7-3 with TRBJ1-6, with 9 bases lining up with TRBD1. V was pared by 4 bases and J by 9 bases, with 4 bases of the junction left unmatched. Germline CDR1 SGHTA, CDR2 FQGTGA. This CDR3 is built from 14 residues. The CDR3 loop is CASSSGQGTSPLHF. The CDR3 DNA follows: TGTGCCAGCAGCTCGGGACAGGGAACTTCACCCCTCCACTTT.

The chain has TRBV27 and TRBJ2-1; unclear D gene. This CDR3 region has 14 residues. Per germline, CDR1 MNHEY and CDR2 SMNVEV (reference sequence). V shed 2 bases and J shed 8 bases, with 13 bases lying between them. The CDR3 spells CASSLGPVGYEQFF. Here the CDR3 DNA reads TGTGCCAGCAGTTTAGGTCCGGTTGGTTATGAGCAGTTCTTC.

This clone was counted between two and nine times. The CDR3 spells CASSLRGDTEAFF. For the CDR3, the DNA is TGTGCCAGCAGCTTAAGGGGAGACACTGAAGCTTTCTTT. The chain uses TRBV7-3 and TRBJ1-1; no reliable D call. Trimming left V 1 base short and J 3 bases short, with 6 bases between. The CDR3 loop spans 13 amino acids. The germline gives CDR1 SGHTA, CDR2 FQGTGA.

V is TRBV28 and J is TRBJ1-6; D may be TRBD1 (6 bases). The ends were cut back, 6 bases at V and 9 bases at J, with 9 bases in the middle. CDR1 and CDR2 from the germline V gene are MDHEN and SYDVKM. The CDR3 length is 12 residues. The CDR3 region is CASRQGVSPLHF. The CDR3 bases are TGTGCCAGCAGACAGGGAGTTTCACCCCTCCACTTT.

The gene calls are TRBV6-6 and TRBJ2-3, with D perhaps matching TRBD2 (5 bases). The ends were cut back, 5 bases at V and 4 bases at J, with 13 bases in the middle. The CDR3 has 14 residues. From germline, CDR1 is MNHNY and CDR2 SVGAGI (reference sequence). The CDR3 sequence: CASSLTGYADTQYF. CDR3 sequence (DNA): TGTGCCAGCAGTCTAACGGGATATGCAGATACGCAGTATTTT.

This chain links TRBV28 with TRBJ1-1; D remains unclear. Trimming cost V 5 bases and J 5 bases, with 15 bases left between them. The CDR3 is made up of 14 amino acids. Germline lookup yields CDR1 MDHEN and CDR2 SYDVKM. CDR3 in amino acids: CASSPSPMRTEAFF. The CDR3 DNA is TGTGCCAGCAGTCCGAGTCCAATGAGGACTGAAGCTTTCTTT.

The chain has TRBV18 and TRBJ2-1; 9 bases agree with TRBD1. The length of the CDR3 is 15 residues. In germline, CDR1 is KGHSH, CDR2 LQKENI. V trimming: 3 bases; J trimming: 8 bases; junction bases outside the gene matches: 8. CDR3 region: CASSPRDRDYDEQFF. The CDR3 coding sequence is TGTGCCAGCTCACCGCGGGACAGGGATTACGATGAGCAGTTCTTC. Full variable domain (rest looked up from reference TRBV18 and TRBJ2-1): NAGVMQNPRHLVRRRGQEARLRCSPMKGHSHVYWYRQLPEEGLKFMVYLQKENIIDESGMPKERFSAEFPKEGPSILRIQQVVRGDSAAYFCASSPRDRDYDEQFFGPGTRLTVL.

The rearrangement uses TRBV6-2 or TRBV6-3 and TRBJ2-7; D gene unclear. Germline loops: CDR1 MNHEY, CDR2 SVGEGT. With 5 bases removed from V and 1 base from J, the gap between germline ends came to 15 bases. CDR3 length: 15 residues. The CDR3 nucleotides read TGTGCCAGCAGTCTCGACCGTTCCAGGTCCTACGAGCAGTACTTC. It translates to CASSLDRSRSYEQYF.

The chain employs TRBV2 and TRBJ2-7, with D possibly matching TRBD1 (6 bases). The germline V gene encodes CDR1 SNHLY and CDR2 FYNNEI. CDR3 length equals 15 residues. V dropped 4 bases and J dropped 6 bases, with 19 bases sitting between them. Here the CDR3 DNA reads TGTGCCAGCAGTGCAATACAGGCCAGAGGGGGCGAGCAGTACTTC. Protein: CASSAIQARGGEQYF.

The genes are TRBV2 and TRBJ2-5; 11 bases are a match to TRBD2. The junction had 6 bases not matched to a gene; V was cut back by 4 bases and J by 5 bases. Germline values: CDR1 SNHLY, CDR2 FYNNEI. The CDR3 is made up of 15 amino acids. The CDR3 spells CASSVDSGGAETQYF. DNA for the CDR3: TGTGCCAGCAGTGTTGATAGCGGGGGGGCGGAGACCCAGTACTTC.

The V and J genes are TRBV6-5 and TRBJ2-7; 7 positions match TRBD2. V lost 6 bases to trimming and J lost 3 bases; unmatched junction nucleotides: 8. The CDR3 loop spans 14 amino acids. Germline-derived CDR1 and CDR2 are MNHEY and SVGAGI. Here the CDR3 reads CASREGGKGYEQYF. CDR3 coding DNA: TGTGCCAGCAGAGAGGGAGGGAAAGGCTACGAGCAGTACTTC.

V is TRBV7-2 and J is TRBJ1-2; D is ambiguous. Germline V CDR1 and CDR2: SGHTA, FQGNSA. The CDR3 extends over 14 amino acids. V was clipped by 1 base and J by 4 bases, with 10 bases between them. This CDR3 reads CASSLGHVGYGYTF. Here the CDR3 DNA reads TGTGCCAGCAGCTTAGGACATGTGGGCTATGGCTACACCTTC.

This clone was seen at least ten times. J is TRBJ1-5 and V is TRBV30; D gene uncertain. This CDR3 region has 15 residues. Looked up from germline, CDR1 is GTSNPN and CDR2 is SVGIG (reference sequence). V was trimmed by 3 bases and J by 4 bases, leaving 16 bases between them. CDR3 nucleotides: TGTGCCTGGAGACCGCCGGGTTGGTCTAATCAGCCCCAGCATTTT. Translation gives CAWRPPGWSNQPQHF.

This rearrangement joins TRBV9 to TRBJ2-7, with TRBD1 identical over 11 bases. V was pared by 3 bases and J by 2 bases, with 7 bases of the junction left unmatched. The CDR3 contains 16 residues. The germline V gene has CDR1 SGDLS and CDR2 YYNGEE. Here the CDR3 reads CASSGGTGQGAYEQYF. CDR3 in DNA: TGTGCCAGCAGCGGCGGAACGGGACAGGGGGCCTACGAGCAGTACTTC. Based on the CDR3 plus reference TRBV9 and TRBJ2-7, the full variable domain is DSGVTQTPKHLITATGQRVTLRCSPRSGDLSVYWYQQSLDQGLQFLIQYYNGEERAKGNILERFSAQQFPDLHSELNLSSLELGDSALYFCASSGGTGQGAYEQYFGPGTRLTVT.

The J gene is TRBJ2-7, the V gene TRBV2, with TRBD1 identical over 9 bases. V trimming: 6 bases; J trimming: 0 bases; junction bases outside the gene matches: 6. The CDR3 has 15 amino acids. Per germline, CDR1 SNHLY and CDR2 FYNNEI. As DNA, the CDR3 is TGTGCCAGCAGCGTGGACAGGGGAAGCTCCTACGAGCAGTACTTC. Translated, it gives CASSVDRGSSYEQYF.

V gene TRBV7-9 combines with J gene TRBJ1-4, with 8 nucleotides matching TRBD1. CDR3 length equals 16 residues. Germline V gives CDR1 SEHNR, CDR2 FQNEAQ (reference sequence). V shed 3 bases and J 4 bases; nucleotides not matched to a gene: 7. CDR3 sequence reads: CASSFRQGSVNEKLFF. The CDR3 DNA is TGTGCCAGCAGCTTTCGACAGGGGAGCGTTAATGAAAAACTGTTTTTT. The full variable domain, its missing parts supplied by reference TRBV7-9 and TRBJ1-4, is DTGVSQNPRHKITKRGQNVTFRCDPISEHNRLYWYRQTLGQGPEFLTYFQNEAQLEKSRLLSDRFSAERPKGSFSTLEIQRTEQGDSAMYLCASSFRQGSVNEKLFFGSGTQLSVL.